These 15 T cell receptor beta chains were all obtained from the same sample, sequenced in a study of Ad26.COV2.S vaccination and SARS-CoV-2 variants. The assay was immunoSEQ multiplex PCR, and TCRdb's table has in-frame clones only and misses some. The table shows about 480,000 clones, with around nine tenths occurring only once. Regarding treatment: about 20 received Ad26.COV2.S at low or high dose, single or two shots; 5 received placebo; per-sample allocation not given. Sampling occurred on day 63 after the first vaccine or placebo injection. The sample was peripheral blood, taken in a trial of Ad26.COV2.S vaccine versus placebo. Receptors were obtained from a person between 18 and 60 years old who received the Ad26.COV2.S COVID-19 vaccine or a placebo.

J is TRBJ1-2 and V is TRBV30; D remains unclear. The V end lost 0 bases, the J end lost 7 bases, and 15 bases lay between the germline ends. The germline V gene encodes CDR1 GTSNPN and CDR2 SVGIG (reference sequence). The CDR3 runs to 14 residues. This chain's CDR3 is CAWSVPGSLGGYTF. The DNA for the CDR3 is TGTGCCTGGAGTGTACCGGGGAGTTTGGGTGGCTACACCTTC. Filled out from reference TRBV30 and TRBJ1-2, the complete variable domain reads SQTIHQWPATLVQPVGSPLSLECTVEGTSNPNLYWYRQAAGRGLQLLFYSVGIGQISSEVPQNLSASRPQDRQFILSSKKLLLSDSGFYLCAWSVPGSLGGYTFGSGTRLTVV.

This chain links TRBV7-3 with TRBJ2-2, with 8 bases that match TRBD2. CDR1 SGHTA and CDR2 FQGTGA come from the germline V gene. The V gene end was trimmed by 6 bases and the J gene end by 5 bases; junction bases not matched to a gene: 11. The CDR3 is 16 amino acids. The CDR3 region has the DNA TGTGCCAGCAGGATGGCCGGGACTAGTGGTACCGGGGAGCTGTTTTTT. Its translation: CASRMAGTSGTGELFF.

The chain carries TRBV25-1 and TRBJ1-3; D remains ambiguous. CDR1 is MGHDK and CDR2 is SYGVNS in the germline V gene. Trimming shortened V by 3 bases and J by 4 bases, and 10 bases separated the two germline ends. CDR3 length equals 14 residues. CDR3 region: CASSEVGQGNTIYF. The DNA of the CDR3 is TGTGCCAGCAGTGAGGTTGGGCAGGGAAACACCATATATTTT.

V is TRBV11-2 and J is TRBJ2-2; TRBD1 matches 7 bases. Unmatched junction bases numbered 5, after V lost 3 bases and J lost 7 bases. This CDR3 is built from 14 residues. Per the germline V gene, CDR1 is SGHAT and CDR2 is FQNNGV. The CDR3 sequence: CASSFSTGVGELFF. CDR3 nucleotides: TGTGCCAGCAGCTTTTCCACAGGGGTCGGGGAGCTGTTTTTT.

There are many counts of this clone. The chain couples TRBV5-4 to TRBJ2-2; TRBD1 matches 7 bases. The CDR3 consists of 16 residues. From germline, CDR1 is SGHNT and CDR2 YYREEE (reference sequence). Trimming took 4 bases from V and 4 from J; bases not matched to a gene: 10. The CDR3 bases are TGTGCCAGCAGCCCGAAGGGGGCTAGTTTCACCGGGGAGCTGTTTTTT. Amino acid sequence: CASSPKGASFTGELFF.

The rearrangement uses TRBV5-5 and TRBJ2-5; TRBD2 agrees at 12 bases. This CDR3 spans 15 amino acids. V dropped 4 bases and J dropped 1; count of bases not matched to a gene: 2. Looked up from germline, CDR1 is SGHKS and CDR2 is YYEKEE (reference sequence). CDR3 sequence (DNA): TGTGCCAGCAGCCGACTAGCGGGGGCCCAAGAGACCCAGTACTTC. It translates to CASSRLAGAQETQYF.

This rearrangement joins TRBV28 to TRBJ2-1; 14 positions match TRBD2. In germline, CDR1 is MDHEN, CDR2 SYDVKM. V trimming: 6 bases; J trimming: 10 bases; junction bases outside the gene matches: 5. The CDR3 totals 14 residues. In nucleotides, the CDR3 is TGTGCCAGCAGCCCGGGACTAGCGGGAGTGGAGCAGTTCTTC. Encoded protein: CASSPGLAGVEQFF.

The chain has TRBV29-1 and TRBJ1-6; 7 bases align to TRBD1. J was trimmed by 10 bases and V by 4 bases; bases with no gene match: 7. The germline V gene has CDR1 SQVTM and CDR2 ANQGSEA. This CDR3 is built from 13 residues. CDR3 nucleotide sequence: TGCAGCGTTGCCCAAACAGGGGACTCACCCCTCCACTTT. Residues: CSVAQTGDSPLHF.

The chain uses TRBV25-1 and TRBJ1-5, with a weak D call TRBD1 (6 bases). Trimming left V 6 bases short and J 5 bases short, with 17 bases between. Germline CDR1 and CDR2: MGHDK and SYGVNS. The CDR3 contains 15 residues. CDR3 sequence: CASRARGPPYQPQHF. The DNA for the CDR3 is TGTGCCAGCAGAGCCAGGGGACCCCCCTATCAGCCCCAGCATTTT.

The genes are TRBV7-2 and TRBJ1-1; possible D gene TRBD1, 5 bases. Germline values: CDR1 SGHTA, CDR2 FQGNSA. The V end was cut by 1 base, the J end by 6 bases, with 9 bases between. CDR3 size: 13 residues. The CDR3 bases are TGTGCCAGCAGCTTAGGCAGGGTGGCTGAAGCTTTCTTT. It translates to CASSLGRVAEAFF.

The V gene is TRBV10-3, the J gene TRBJ1-1; 9 nucleotides line up with TRBD1. Germline V gives CDR1 ENHRY, CDR2 SYGVKD. Unmatched junction bases numbered 2, after V lost 5 bases and J lost 4 bases. This CDR3 comprises 13 residues. The CDR3 sequence: CAISTQGATEAFF. In DNA, the CDR3 is TGTGCCATCAGTACACAGGGGGCCACTGAAGCTTTCTTT.

V is TRBV2 and J is TRBJ2-2; D remains unclear. The V end was cut by 6 bases, the J end by 4 bases, with 15 bases between. The CDR3 is 15 residues long. Per germline, CDR1 SNHLY and CDR2 FYNNEI. CDR3 residues: CASSDGGFSTGELFF. As DNA, the CDR3 is TGTGCCAGCAGCGACGGTGGGTTCTCCACCGGGGAGCTGTTTTTT.

This chain connects TRBV7-2 to TRBJ2-1; D is unresolved. Deletions cut 2 bases from V and 2 bases from J, with 13 bases between. The CDR3 sequence is 16 residues long. Germline CDR1 and CDR2: SGHTA and FQGNSA. This chain's CDR3 is CASSLKSDLTYNEQFF. The CDR3 nucleotides read TGTGCCAGCAGCTTAAAGTCGGACCTAACCTACAATGAGCAGTTCTTC.

The chain joins TRBV7-2 to TRBJ1-2, with D possibly being TRBD1 (5 bases). Deletions cut 3 bases from V and 4 bases from J, with 9 bases between. Germline-derived CDR1 and CDR2 are SGHTA and FQGNSA. The CDR3 runs to 13 residues. This chain's CDR3 is CASSFDSLYGYTF. DNA for the CDR3: TGTGCCAGCAGCTTCGACAGTCTCTATGGCTACACCTTC.

The gene calls are TRBV30 and TRBJ1-6; TRBD1 might be the D (6 bases). CDR1 and CDR2 from the germline V gene are GTSNPN and SVGIG (reference sequence). V lost 4 bases and J 4 bases, leaving 8 bases between the germline ends. CDR3 length: 13 amino acids. The CDR3 is CAWNGQYNSPLHF. CDR3 nucleotides: TGTGCCTGGAACGGACAGTATAATTCACCCCTCCACTTT.